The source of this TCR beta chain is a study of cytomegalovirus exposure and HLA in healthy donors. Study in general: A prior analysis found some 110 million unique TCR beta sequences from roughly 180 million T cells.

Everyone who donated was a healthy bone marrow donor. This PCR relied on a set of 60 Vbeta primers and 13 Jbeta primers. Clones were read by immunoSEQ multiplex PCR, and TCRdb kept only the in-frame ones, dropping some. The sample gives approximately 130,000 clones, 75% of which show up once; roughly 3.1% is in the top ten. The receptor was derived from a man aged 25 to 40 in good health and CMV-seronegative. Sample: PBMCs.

The CDR3 region is CASSIGQEFNQPQHF. Here the CDR3 DNA reads TGTGCCAGTAGTATAGGACAGGAATTCAATCAGCCCCAGCATTTT. The V call is TRBV19, the J call TRBJ1-5; possible D gene TRBD1, 6 bases. CDR3 length: 15 residues. Germline assignment: CDR1 LNHDA and CDR2 SQIVND (reference sequence). V was clipped by 1 base and J by 3 bases, with 10 bases between them.